A selection of T cell receptor beta chains follows, all from one sample in a study of spatial heterogeneity in lung cancer. Each CDR3 protein is one row after TCRdb ran MiXCR on the 5' RACE reads. The sample holds 25,000 to 35,000 distinct CDR3 sequences; 5% to 6.5% are singletons and the top ten take roughly a quarter. The sequencing here drew on PBMCs, taken at follow-up. The receptor set was obtained from a female donor with early-stage non-small cell lung cancer. Both conserved end residues are part of each CDR3. A D gene is named only where the DNA matches it firmly. Clone size is shown for a subset of rows, as once, few, many or a class of expanded clone.

size	V	length	J	D	CDR3	DNA
many	TRBV27	16	TRBJ2-7	NA	CASSFNWGISSYEQYF	TGTGCCAGCAGTTTCAATTGGGGGATTAGCTCCTACGAGCAGTACTTC
many	TRBV4-3	15	TRBJ2-1	NA	CASSQTLAWDNEQFF	TGCGCCAGCAGCCAGACTCTCGCCTGGGACAATGAGCAGTTCTTC
NA	TRBV19	15	TRBJ2-1	NA	CASSPRAGLNNEQFF	TGTGCCAGTAGCCCCCGGGCGGGACTTAACAATGAGCAGTTCTTC
many	TRBV10-3	16	TRBJ2-3	TRBD2	CAISDNSGGGPDTQYF	TGTGCCATCAGTGATAATAGCGGGGGAGGGCCAGATACGCAGTATTTT
many	TRBV10-3	16	TRBJ2-3	TRBD1	CAISATGGWRTDTQYF	TGTGCCATCAGTGCAACAGGGGGCTGGCGCACAGATACGCAGTATTTT
few	TRBV5-1	15	TRBJ2-2	NA	CASSRTGPNTGELFF	TGCGCCAGCAGTAGGACGGGGCCGAACACCGGGGAGCTGTTTTTT
many	TRBV7-2	16	TRBJ2-5	NA	CASSLGQRTIVETQYF	TGTGCCAGCAGCTTAGGTCAGAGGACTATAGTGGAGACCCAGTACTTC
NA	TRBV5-6	15	TRBJ2-3	TRBD2	CASSLGGGRADTQYF	TGTGCCAGCAGCTTGGGCGGCGGGAGGGCAGATACGCAGTATTTT
many	TRBV6-5	17	TRBJ2-1	TRBD2	CASSSGLAERGYNEQFF	TGTGCCAGCAGTAGCGGACTAGCGGAAAGAGGTTACAATGAGCAGTTCTTC
many	TRBV3-1	18	TRBJ1-1	NA	CASSQDVGRGRGGTEAFF	TGTGCCAGCAGCCAAGACGTAGGGCGGGGGCGAGGAGGAACTGAAGCTTTCTTT
many	TRBV4-3	13	TRBJ2-5	NA	CASSQVAWETQYF	TGCGCCAGCAGCCAAGTGGCCTGGGAGACCCAGTACTTC
many	TRBV5-1	17	TRBJ2-2	NA	CASSPEGGRIDTGELFF	TGCGCCAGCAGCCCGGAGGGGGGTCGAATAGACACCGGGGAGCTGTTTTTT
NA	TRBV7-2	16	TRBJ2-1	NA	CASRPGGGRTYNEQFF	TGTGCCAGCAGGCCGGGGGGCGGAAGAACCTACAATGAGCAGTTCTTC
many	TRBV6-2/TRBV6-3	14	TRBJ2-1	NA	CASSFFRESSEQFF	TGTGCCAGCAGTTTCTTCCGGGAGTCGAGTGAGCAGTTCTTC
many	TRBV7-2	15	TRBJ2-5	TRBD1	CASGAQGAPQETQYF	TGTGCCAGCGGGGCGCAGGGGGCCCCACAAGAGACCCAGTACTTC
NA	TRBV7-6	15	TRBJ2-6	NA	CASRRDLSGANVLTF	TGTGCCAGCAGACGGGACCTCTCTGGGGCCAACGTCCTGACTTTC
many	TRBV12-3/TRBV12-4	14	TRBJ1-1	NA	CASSIGRWNTEAFF	TGTGCCAGCAGTATCGGACGGTGGAACACTGAAGCTTTCTTT
many	TRBV12-3/TRBV12-4	12	TRBJ2-7	NA	CASSLRGVEQYF	TGTGCCAGCAGTTTAAGAGGGGTCGAGCAGTACTTC
NA	TRBV6-6	13	TRBJ1-1	TRBD1	CASSYGTGEKAFF	TGTGCCAGCAGTTACGGGACAGGGGAAAAAGCTTTCTTT
many	TRBV29-1	12	TRBJ1-1	NA	CSVEDLHLSAFF	TGCAGCGTTGAAGATCTTCATCTCTCGGCTTTCTTT
many	TRBV6-5	16	TRBJ2-1	NA	CASSQEGGGSYNEQFF	TGTGCCAGCAGCCAAGAAGGGGGGGGCTCCTACAATGAGCAGTTCTTC
many	TRBV10-3	16	TRBJ2-2	TRBD1	CAISELQGANTGELFF	TGTGCCATCAGTGAGCTACAGGGGGCGAACACCGGGGAGCTGTTTTTT
many	TRBV29-1	14	TRBJ2-7	TRBD2	CSVKSGGGSYEQYF	TGCAGCGTTAAAAGCGGGGGGGGCTCCTACGAGCAGTACTTC
many	TRBV7-9	14	TRBJ2-7	TRBD1	CASSLALTGVEQYF	TGTGCCAGCAGCTTAGCTTTAACAGGGGTCGAGCAGTACTTC
many	TRBV4-3	16	TRBJ1-6	NA	CASSQDHENNNSPLHF	TGCGCCAGCAGCCAAGATCACGAGAATAATAATTCACCCCTCCACTTT
many	TRBV6-5	15	TRBJ2-1	TRBD2	CASRPTSGDYNEQFF	TGTGCCAGCAGACCGACTAGCGGGGATTACAATGAGCAGTTCTTC
NA	TRBV20-1	17	TRBJ2-3	NA	CSARPSMTARTSDTQYF	TGCAGTGCTAGACCCTCTATGACCGCGCGAACATCAGATACGCAGTATTTT
many	TRBV3-1	13	TRBJ2-5	NA	CASSPGGPETQYF	TGTGCCAGCAGCCCGGGGGGCCCCGAGACCCAGTACTTC
many	TRBV6-5	15	TRBJ2-1	NA	CASSYSIQGQNEQFF	TGTGCCAGCAGTTACTCCATACAGGGCCAGAATGAGCAGTTCTTC
NA	TRBV9	13	TRBJ2-1	NA	CVSSQPGQSEQFF	TGTGTCAGCAGCCAACCCGGACAGTCTGAGCAGTTCTTC
many	TRBV20-1	15	TRBJ2-7	NA	CSARNLGSGSYEQYF	TGCAGTGCTAGGAATCTTGGGAGCGGCTCCTACGAGCAGTACTTC
NA	TRBV5-1	15	TRBJ2-5	NA	CASSLGQEGFETQYF	TGCGCCAGCAGCTTGGGACAGGAGGGATTCGAGACCCAGTACTTC
NA	TRBV5-4	16	TRBJ2-5	TRBD1	CASSPGQGGPQETQYF	TGTGCCAGCAGCCCCGGACAGGGGGGGCCACAAGAGACCCAGTACTTC
NA	TRBV4-3	14	TRBJ2-1	TRBD2	CASSQDWEGNEQFF	TGCGCCAGCAGCCAAGATTGGGAGGGAAATGAGCAGTTCTTC
many	TRBV20-1	12	TRBJ2-7	NA	CSARGTHYEQYF	TGCAGTGCTAGGGGGACTCACTACGAGCAGTACTTC
many	TRBV12-3/TRBV12-4	12	TRBJ1-5	NA	CASSLTNQPQHF	TGTGCCAGCAGTTTAACGAATCAGCCCCAGCATTTT
many	TRBV29-1	16	TRBJ2-3	NA	CSVEDPVSKHTDTQYF	TGCAGCGTTGAAGATCCGGTCAGTAAGCACACAGATACGCAGTATTTT
few	TRBV25-1	13	TRBJ1-2	NA	CASSAAATLGYTF	TGTGCCAGCAGTGCAGCGGCGACTCTAGGCTACACCTTC
many	TRBV7-2	16	TRBJ2-2	TRBD2	CASSSGLAGTTGELFF	TGTGCCAGCAGCTCGGGACTAGCGGGGACCACCGGGGAGCTGTTTTTT
few	TRBV9	16	TRBJ1-3	TRBD1	CASSVFDRASGNTIYF	TGTGCCAGCAGCGTGTTTGACAGGGCGAGTGGAAACACCATATATTTT
many	TRBV7-9	16	TRBJ2-3	TRBD2	CASSLNSGGPTDTQYF	TGTGCCAGCAGCTTAAATAGCGGGGGCCCCACAGATACGCAGTATTTT
many	TRBV20-1	13	TRBJ2-5	TRBD1	CSARTGNEETQYF	TGCAGTGCTCGGACAGGGAACGAAGAGACCCAGTACTTC
many	TRBV20-1	12	TRBJ1-3	NA	CSARNAGNTIYF	TGCAGTGCTAGGAACGCTGGAAACACCATATATTTT
many	TRBV19	14	TRBJ1-2	TRBD1	CASNPGQEYYGYTF	TGTGCCAGTAACCCCGGACAGGAGTACTATGGCTACACCTTC
many	TRBV12-3/TRBV12-4	11	TRBJ2-3	NA	CASRREDTQYF	TGTGCCAGTCGGAGGGAAGATACGCAGTATTTT
many	TRBV5-1	18	TRBJ2-2	TRBD2	CASSLDVGLAKNTGELFF	TGCGCCAGCAGCTTGGATGTGGGACTAGCGAAGAACACCGGGGAGCTGTTTTTT
many	TRBV2	16	TRBJ2-6	NA	CASRPRGGSGANVLTF	TGTGCCAGCAGACCCAGGGGCGGGTCTGGGGCCAACGTCCTGACTTTC
many	TRBV7-8	13	TRBJ2-5	NA	CASSLDRKETQYF	TGTGCCAGCAGCTTAGACAGGAAAGAGACCCAGTACTTC
NA	TRBV3-1	15	TRBJ1-2	NA	CASSQEGAGLYGYTF	TGTGCCAGCAGCCAAGAGGGAGCGGGGCTCTATGGCTACACCTTC
many	TRBV7-2	14	TRBJ1-2	TRBD1	CASSLNRGDYGYTF	TGTGCCAGCAGCTTAAACAGGGGAGACTATGGCTACACCTTC